These 16 T cell receptor beta chains originate from one sample sequenced in a study of T cell repertoires in cytomegalovirus infection. MiXCR, applied by TCRdb to the reads, yields one record per CDR3 protein. Among more than 150,000 distinct CDR3 sequences listed, approximately 19% were seen once. Sample: PBMCs. The source is a human donor in good health (CMV status not recorded). Some clones in this sample may be carry-over from other donors' samples.

This clonotype was detected only a few times. The CDR3 coding sequence is TGTGCCAGCAGCTTGGCTAGCGGGAGCCTCTCCTACAATGAGCAGTTCTTC. This codes for CASSLASGSLSYNEQFF. The V call is TRBV11-3, the J call TRBJ2-1; 10 positions match TRBD2. Losses at the gene ends were 3 bases for V and 0 bases for J; bases not matched to a gene: 5. Germline loops: CDR1 SGHNT, CDR2 YENEEA. The CDR3 totals 17 residues.

Comment on this clonotype: With a much larger clone just one base away, this may be a read error. The rearrangement uses TRBV11-3 and TRBJ2-2; TRBD2 is a possible D gene (5 bases). CDR3 length: 14 residues. Trimming removed 3 bases from V and 5 bases from J, with 10 bases in between. The germline V gene has CDR1 SGHNT and CDR2 YENEEA. CDR3 DNA: TGTGCCAGCAGCTTCATGAGAGGGACCGGGGAGCTGTTTTTT. Encoded protein: CASSFMRGTGELFF.

This clonotype was found a few times. The chain couples TRBV19 to TRBJ2-7; D unclear. V was cut by 1 base and J by 0 bases, with 7 bases left in between. The length of the CDR3 is 14 residues. Germline loops: CDR1 LNHDA, CDR2 SQIVND (reference sequence). The CDR3 bases are TGTGCCAGTAGTATAGCGGCTAGCTCCTACGAGCAGTACTTC. This sequence encodes CASSIAASSYEQYF.

The chain has TRBV29-1 and TRBJ2-7, with D unresolved. This CDR3 is built from 11 residues. Trimming cost V 0 bases and J 2 bases, with 2 bases left between them. Germline V CDR1 and CDR2: SQVTM, ANQGSEA. The CDR3 DNA sequence: TGCAGCGTTGAAGACACCTACGAGCAGTACTTC. Amino acids: CSVEDTYEQYF.

V and J are TRBV28 and TRBJ2-5, with 10 bases matching TRBD2. V trimming: 6 bases; J trimming: 5 bases; junction bases outside the gene matches: 12. In germline, CDR1 is MDHEN, CDR2 SYDVKM. CDR3 length: 16 residues. CDR3 sequence reads: CASREVLAGGAETQYF. CDR3 nucleotide sequence: TGTGCCAGCAGAGAGGTTTTAGCGGGAGGTGCGGAGACCCAGTACTTC.

This clonotype was recorded a few times. The chain is built from TRBV13 and TRBJ1-4, with 12 bases identical to TRBD1. This CDR3 is 14 amino acids long. V was pared by 6 bases and J by 10 bases, with 6 bases of the junction left unmatched. Per germline, CDR1 PRHDT and CDR2 FYEKMQ (reference sequence). CDR3 in amino acids: CASSSGTGGRKLFF. DNA of the CDR3: TGTGCCAGCAGTTCCGGGACAGGGGGCAGAAAACTGTTTTTT.

This clonotype was seen a single time. Mismatch with germline at one junction end may stem from a read error. J is TRBJ1-1 and V is TRBV4-1, with D possibly TRBD1 on 5 matching bases. This CDR3 has 15 residues. CDR1 and CDR2 (germline): MGHRA, YSYEKL. The CDR3 here is CASSQDRTRTTEPFF. CDR3 nucleotides: TGCGCCAGCAGCCAAGATCGGACAAGGACCACTGAACCTTTCTTT.

The J gene is TRBJ2-5, the V gene TRBV23-1, with 7 bases aligning to TRBD1. TRBV23-1 falls under the ORF class, with uncertain function. Losses at the gene ends were 1 base for V and 5 bases for J; bases not matched to a gene: 10. The CDR3 is made up of 16 amino acids. This chain's CDR3 is CASSQYPGQIPETQYF. The DNA of the CDR3 is TGCGCCAGCAGTCAATATCCGGGACAGATACCCGAGACCCAGTACTTC.

This clonotype has just a few counts. This rearrangement joins TRBV7-3 to TRBJ2-1; the match to TRBD2 covers 14 bases. CDR1 is SGHTA, CDR2 FQGTGA, per germline. The CDR3 is made up of 16 amino acids. J gave up 8 bases and V 5 bases, and 8 bases lay outside the gene matches. The DNA for the CDR3 is TGTGCCAGCAGCCCCGGGACTAGCGGGGGAAGGGATGAGCAGTTCTTC. Translation gives CASSPGTSGGRDEQFF.

V and J are TRBV19 and TRBJ2-7; no firm D call. Deletions cut 5 bases from V and 3 bases from J, with 8 bases between. The germline V gene has CDR1 LNHDA and CDR2 SQIVND (reference sequence). The CDR3 is 12 residues long. CDR3 sequence: CASSEADYEQYF. CDR3 sequence (DNA): TGTGCCAGTAGTGAGGCAGACTACGAGCAGTACTTC.

This clonotype was seen repeatedly, ten times or more. CDR3 nucleotides: TGCAGTGCTAATACAGGGGCTGGAAACACCATATATTTT. This sequence encodes CSANTGAGNTIYF. The V gene is TRBV20-1, the J gene TRBJ1-3; TRBD1 agrees at 7 bases. Losses at the gene ends were 4 bases for V and 2 bases for J; bases not matched to a gene: 2. Germline V lookup: CDR1 DFQATT, CDR2 SNEGSKA (reference sequence). The CDR3 consists of 13 residues.

The table lists this clonotype with a few counts. The gene calls are TRBV7-2 and TRBJ1-2; TRBD1 agrees at 7 bases. V gave up 4 bases and J gave up 2 bases; unmatched junction bases: 4. The CDR3 is 14 amino acids. The germline V gene has CDR1 SGHTA and CDR2 FQGNSA. The DNA of the CDR3 is TGTGCCAGCAGCTCCTGGACAGGAAACTATGGCTACACCTTC. Protein: CASSSWTGNYGYTF.

This clonotype showed up many times. V and J are TRBV7-2 and TRBJ2-7, with 9 bases lining up with TRBD1. The germline V gene has CDR1 SGHTA and CDR2 FQGNSA. The CDR3 runs to 14 residues. Unmatched junction bases numbered 3, after V lost 5 bases and J lost 1 base. This CDR3 is CASSPDRGSYEQYF. The CDR3 region has the DNA TGTGCCAGCAGCCCCGACAGGGGGTCCTACGAGCAGTACTTC.

This clonotype came up many times. The chain couples TRBV7-9 to TRBJ2-2, with 7 bases identical to TRBD1. The CDR3 spans 15 residues. V was pared by 4 bases and J by 6 bases, with 8 bases of the junction left unmatched. The germline V gene encodes CDR1 SEHNR and CDR2 FQNEAQ (reference sequence). For the CDR3, the DNA is TGTGCCAGCAGCTGGACAGGAGGTCGGTCCGGGGAGCTGTTTTTT. It encodes CASSWTGGRSGELFF. Complete variable domain (other parts from reference TRBV7-9 and TRBJ2-2): DTGVSQNPRHKITKRGQNVTFRCDPISEHNRLYWYRQTLGQGPEFLTYFQNEAQLEKSRLLSDRFSAERPKGSFSTLEIQRTEQGDSAMYLCASSWTGGRSGELFFGEGSRLTVL.

The V and J genes are TRBV29-1 and TRBJ1-2, with TRBD1 identical over 10 bases. Trimming removed 5 bases from V and 4 bases from J; junction bases left unmatched: 7. This CDR3 is built from 14 residues. Germline CDR1 is SQVTM and CDR2 is ANQGSEA. CDR3 residues: CSVSDRGQSYGYTF. CDR3 nucleotides: TGCAGCGTTTCTGACAGGGGGCAAAGCTATGGCTACACCTTC.

This clonotype came up a few times. The chain is built from TRBV19 and TRBJ1-6; possible D gene TRBD1, 5 bases. Germline values: CDR1 LNHDA, CDR2 SQIVND (reference sequence). The germline V and J ends were trimmed by 9 bases and 15 bases, with 24 bases remaining between them. The CDR3 runs to 14 residues. CDR3 sequence (DNA): TGTGCCAGCACGGTGGGGGGGGTTAGCAGTCTCCTCCACTTT. Amino acid sequence: CASTVGGVSSLLHF.